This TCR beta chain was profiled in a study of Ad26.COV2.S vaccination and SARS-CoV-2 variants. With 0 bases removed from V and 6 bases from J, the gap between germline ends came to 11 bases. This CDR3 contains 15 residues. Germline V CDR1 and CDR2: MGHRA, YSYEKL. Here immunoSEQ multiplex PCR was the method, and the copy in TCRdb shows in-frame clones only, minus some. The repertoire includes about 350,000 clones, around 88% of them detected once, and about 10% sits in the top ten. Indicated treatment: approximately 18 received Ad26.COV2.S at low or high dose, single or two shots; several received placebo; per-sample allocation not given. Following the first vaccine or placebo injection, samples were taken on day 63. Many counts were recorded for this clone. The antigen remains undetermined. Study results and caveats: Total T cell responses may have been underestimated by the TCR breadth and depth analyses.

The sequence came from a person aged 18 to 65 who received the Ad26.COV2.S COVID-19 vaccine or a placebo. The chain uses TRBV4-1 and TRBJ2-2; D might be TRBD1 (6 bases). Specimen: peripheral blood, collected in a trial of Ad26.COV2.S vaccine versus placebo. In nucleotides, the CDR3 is TGCGCCAGCAGCCAAGAGAGACAGGTGGCCGGGGAGCTGTTTTTT. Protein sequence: CASSQERQVAGELFF.